This TCR beta chain was profiled in a study of a mutant IDH1 vaccine in newly diagnosed glioma (dated by TCRdb to the early 2020s). Background on the whole study: Of the approximately 33 treated patients, about 62% were male and approximately 40% were female, and a mean age of roughly 37 years was recorded. Before enrollment, most patients had been given radiochemotherapy with temozolomide as standard therapy, while the rest had received either radiotherapy alone or temozolomide alone. Peripheral blood samples were drawn at six visits, namely V03 (baseline), V05, V07, V10, V12 and V13. For exploratory analyses, about two dozen treated patients had longitudinal TCRB deep sequencing done wherever samples were available.

The research as a whole found: Selection of PBMC samples for TCRB deep sequencing was based on availability. Changes in the top peripheral T cell clonotypes picked up by TCRB sequencing did not appear to be linked to pseudoprogression. The authors noted that analyses of patient blood samples could not be reproduced because of sample limitations. Vaccine-induced immune responses across multiple MHC alleles were detected in 90% to 95% of patients.

V loses 10 bases of germline sequence and J loses 12 bases, and the interval between the two ends is 24 bases. CDR1 and CDR2, per the germline V gene, are MNHEY and SVGAGI. The CDR3 runs 13 amino acids, cysteine and phenylalanine included. CDR3 DNA is the only sequence kept; it has 39 bases, read in frame from the first base. Read against the paper, the sample's time point label means: baseline, week 1 (first vaccination visit). Interpreted using the paper, the treatment or condition label stands for: pre-vaccination baseline after standard-of-care therapy. The donors had newly diagnosed IDH1-mutant astrocytomas of WHO grade 3 or 4 that showed loss of nuclear ATRX. The samples were drawn from NOA16, a multicentre, single-arm, open-label phase I trial in Germany that tested a mutant IDH1 peptide vaccine in humans for the first time. Blood drawn at visit V03 was used as the baseline sample for immunogenicity testing. Genomic DNA for TCRB sequencing was extracted from EDTA blood using the DNeasy Blood and Tissue Kit.

About this clone itself: Its antigen specificity is not known. Base quality data are lacking; no much larger clone is found one base away.

Library preparation was by the immunoSEQ multiplex PCR assay. The hsTCRB Kit was used according to the manufacturer's protocol to amplify rearranged TCR beta chain sequences. Sequencing of TCRB libraries was carried out on an Illumina MiSeq. Turning to the authors' computational methods: Demultiplexing, trimming and gene mapping were performed with the kit vendor's proprietary platform. TCRdb took over this immuneACCESS table, retaining in-frame rearrangements with V and J assigned. Such tables are incomplete; in checked studies, under half of the missing clones stem from an unresolved V gene, and the remainder is unexplained. The DNA gave D and trimming, while V, J and clone size come from that table. In this sample the table shows fewer than 65,000 clones, approximately 80% of which occur a single time. The top ten constitute roughly 1.9% of the sample.

Recombination linked TRBV6-5 to TRBJ1-2; the best D guess is TRBD1, with 6 bases matching. The sequence came from a woman in her thirties or forties with glioma. This material consisted of PBMCs, taken from a glioma patient treated with radiotherapy, temozolomide or both. The CDR3 has the sequence CATRSTPQGSNTF. At the DNA level, the sequence is TGTGCCACCCGATCCACCCCCCAGGGGAGTAACACCTTC.